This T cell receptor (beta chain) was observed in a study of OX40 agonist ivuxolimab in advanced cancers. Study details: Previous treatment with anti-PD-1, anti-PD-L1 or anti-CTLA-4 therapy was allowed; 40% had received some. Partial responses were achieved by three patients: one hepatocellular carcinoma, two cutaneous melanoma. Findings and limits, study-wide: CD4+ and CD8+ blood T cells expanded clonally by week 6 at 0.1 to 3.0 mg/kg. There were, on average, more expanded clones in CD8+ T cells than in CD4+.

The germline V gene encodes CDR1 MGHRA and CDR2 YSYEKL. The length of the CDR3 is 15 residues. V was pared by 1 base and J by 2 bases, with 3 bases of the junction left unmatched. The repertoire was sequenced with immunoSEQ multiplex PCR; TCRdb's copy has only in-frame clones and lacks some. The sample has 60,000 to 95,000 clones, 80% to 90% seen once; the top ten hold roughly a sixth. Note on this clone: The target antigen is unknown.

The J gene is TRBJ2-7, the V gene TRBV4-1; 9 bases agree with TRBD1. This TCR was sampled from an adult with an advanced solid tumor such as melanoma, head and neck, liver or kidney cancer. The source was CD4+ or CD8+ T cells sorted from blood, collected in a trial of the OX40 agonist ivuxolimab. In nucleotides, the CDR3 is TGCGCCAGCAGCCAAGGACAGGGGGGAACCTACGAGCAGTACTTC. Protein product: CASSQGQGGTYEQYF.